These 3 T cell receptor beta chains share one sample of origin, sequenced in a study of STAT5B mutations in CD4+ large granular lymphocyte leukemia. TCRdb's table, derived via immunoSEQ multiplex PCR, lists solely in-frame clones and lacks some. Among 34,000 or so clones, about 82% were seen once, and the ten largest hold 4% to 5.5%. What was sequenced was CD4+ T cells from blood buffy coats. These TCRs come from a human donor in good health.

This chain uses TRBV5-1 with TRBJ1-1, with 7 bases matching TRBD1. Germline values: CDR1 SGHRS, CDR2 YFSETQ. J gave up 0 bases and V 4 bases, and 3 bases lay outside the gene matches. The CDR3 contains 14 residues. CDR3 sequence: CASSADRVNTEAFF. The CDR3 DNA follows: TGCGCCAGCAGCGCCGACAGGGTGAACACTGAAGCTTTCTTT.

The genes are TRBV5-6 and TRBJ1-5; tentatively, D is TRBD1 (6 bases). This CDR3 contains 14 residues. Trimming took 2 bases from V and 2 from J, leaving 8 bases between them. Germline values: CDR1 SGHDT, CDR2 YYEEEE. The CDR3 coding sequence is TGTGCCAGCAGCTTCCAGGGGCGCAATCAGCCCCAGCATTTT. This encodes CASSFQGRNQPQHF.

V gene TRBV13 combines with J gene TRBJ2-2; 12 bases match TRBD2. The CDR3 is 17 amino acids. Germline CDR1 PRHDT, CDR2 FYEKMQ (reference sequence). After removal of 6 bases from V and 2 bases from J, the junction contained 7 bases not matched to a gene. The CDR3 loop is CASRLKTSGGNTGELFF. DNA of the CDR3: TGTGCCAGCAGGTTAAAGACTAGCGGGGGAAACACCGGGGAGCTGTTTTTT.